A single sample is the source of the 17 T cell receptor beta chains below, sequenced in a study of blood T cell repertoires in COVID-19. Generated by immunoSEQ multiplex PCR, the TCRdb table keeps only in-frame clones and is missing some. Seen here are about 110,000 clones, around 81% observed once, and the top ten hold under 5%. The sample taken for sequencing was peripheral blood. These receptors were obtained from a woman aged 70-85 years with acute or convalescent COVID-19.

CDR3 protein: CASSPSSTGYSPLHF. Here the CDR3 DNA reads TGTGCCAGCAGCCCCTCCTCGACAGGGTATTCACCCCTCCACTTT. This chain links TRBV6-2 or TRBV6-3 with TRBJ1-6; TRBD1 aligns across 7 bases. Unmatched junction bases numbered 10, after V lost 6 bases and J lost 8 bases. This CDR3 comprises 15 residues. Looked up from germline, CDR1 is MNHEY and CDR2 is SVGEGT.

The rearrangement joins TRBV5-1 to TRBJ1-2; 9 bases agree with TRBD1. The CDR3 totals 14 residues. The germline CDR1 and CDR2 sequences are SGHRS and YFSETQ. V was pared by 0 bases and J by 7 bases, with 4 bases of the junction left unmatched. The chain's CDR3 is CASSLGDREGGYTF. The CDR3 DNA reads TGCGCCAGCAGCTTGGGGGACAGGGAAGGTGGCTACACCTTC.

The CDR3 loop is CATSRDKWRGNQETQYF. CDR3 coding DNA: TGTGCCACCAGCAGAGATAAGTGGCGGGGGAATCAAGAGACCCAGTACTTC. This chain links TRBV15 with TRBJ2-5, with TRBD2 identical over 7 bases. Germline-derived CDR1 and CDR2 are LNHNV and YYDKDF (reference sequence). The CDR3 sequence is 17 residues long. Losses at the gene ends were 0 bases for V and 2 bases for J; bases not matched to a gene: 9.

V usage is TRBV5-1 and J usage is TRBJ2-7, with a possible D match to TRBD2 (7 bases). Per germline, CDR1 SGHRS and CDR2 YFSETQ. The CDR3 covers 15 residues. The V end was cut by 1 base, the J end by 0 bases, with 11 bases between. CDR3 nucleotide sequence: TGCGCCAGCAGCTTGACGGGGGGCAGCTCCTACGAGCAGTACGTC. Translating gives CASSLTGGSSYEQYV.

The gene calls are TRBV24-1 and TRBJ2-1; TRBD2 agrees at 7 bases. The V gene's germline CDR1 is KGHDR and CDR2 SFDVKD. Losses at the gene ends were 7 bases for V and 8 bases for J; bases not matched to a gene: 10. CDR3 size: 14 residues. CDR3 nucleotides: TGTGCCACCAGCGTGGCCCGAGCGGGATATGAGCAGTTCTTC. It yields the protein CATSVARAGYEQFF.

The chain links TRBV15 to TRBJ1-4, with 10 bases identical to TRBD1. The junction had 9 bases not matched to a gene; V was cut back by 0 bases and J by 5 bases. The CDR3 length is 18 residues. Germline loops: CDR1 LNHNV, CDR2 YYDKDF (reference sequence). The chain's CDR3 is CATSRDPLRTGGNEKLFF. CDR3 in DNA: TGTGCCACCAGCAGAGATCCCCTCCGGACAGGGGGGAATGAAAAACTGTTTTTT. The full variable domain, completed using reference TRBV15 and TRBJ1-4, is DAMVIQNPRYQVTQFGKPVTLSCSQTLNHNVMYWYQQKSSQAPKLLFHYYDKDFNNEADTPDNFQSRRPNTSFCFLDIRSPGLGDTAMYLCATSRDPLRTGGNEKLFFGSGTQLSVL.

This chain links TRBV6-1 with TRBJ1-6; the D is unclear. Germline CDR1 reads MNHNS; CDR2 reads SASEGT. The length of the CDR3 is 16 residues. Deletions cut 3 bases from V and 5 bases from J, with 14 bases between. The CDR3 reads CASSEHPGWNNSPLHF. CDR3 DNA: TGTGCCAGCAGTGAGCATCCGGGGTGGAATAATTCACCCCTCCACTTT.

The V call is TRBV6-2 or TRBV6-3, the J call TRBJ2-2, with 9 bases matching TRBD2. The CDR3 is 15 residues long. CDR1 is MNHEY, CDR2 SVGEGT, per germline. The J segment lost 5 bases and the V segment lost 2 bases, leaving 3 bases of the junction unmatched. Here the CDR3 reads CASSYGTSRTGELFF. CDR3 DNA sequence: TGTGCCAGCAGTTACGGGACTAGCCGGACCGGGGAGCTGTTTTTT.

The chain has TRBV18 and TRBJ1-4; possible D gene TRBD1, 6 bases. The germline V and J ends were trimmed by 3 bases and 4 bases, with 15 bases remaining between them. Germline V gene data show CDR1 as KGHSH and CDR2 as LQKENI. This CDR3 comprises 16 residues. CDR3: CASSPMRQVLNEKLFF. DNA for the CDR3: TGTGCCAGCTCACCCATGCGACAGGTCCTTAATGAAAAACTGTTTTTT.

This chain's CDR3 is CASSVVASYTGELFF. CDR3 coding DNA: TGTGCCAGCAGCGTAGTGGCTAGTTACACCGGGGAGCTGTTTTTT. This chain joins TRBV9 and TRBJ2-2, with no clear D. Germline values: CDR1 SGDLS, CDR2 YYNGEE. Trimming removed 0 bases from V and 3 bases from J, with 9 bases in between. This CDR3 spans 15 amino acids.

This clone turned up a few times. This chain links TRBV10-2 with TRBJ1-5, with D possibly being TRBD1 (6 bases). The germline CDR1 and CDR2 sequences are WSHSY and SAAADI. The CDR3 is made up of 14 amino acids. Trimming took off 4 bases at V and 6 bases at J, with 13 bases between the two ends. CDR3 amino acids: CASSGAGVGQPQHF. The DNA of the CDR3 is TGCGCCAGCAGTGGAGCAGGGGTGGGTCAGCCCCAGCATTTT.

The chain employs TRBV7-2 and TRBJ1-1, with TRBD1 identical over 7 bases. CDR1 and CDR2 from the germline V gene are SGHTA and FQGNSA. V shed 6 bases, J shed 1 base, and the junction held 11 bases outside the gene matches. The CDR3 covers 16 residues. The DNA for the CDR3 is TGTGCCAGCAGTATCGGTTCCACAGGGGCGAACACTGAAGCTTTCTTT. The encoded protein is CASSIGSTGANTEAFF.

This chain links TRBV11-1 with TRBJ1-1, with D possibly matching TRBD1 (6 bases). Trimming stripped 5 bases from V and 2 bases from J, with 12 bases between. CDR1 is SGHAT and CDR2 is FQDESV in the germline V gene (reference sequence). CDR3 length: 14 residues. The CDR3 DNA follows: TGTGCCAGCAGCGTCAGGGGTTCTAACACTGAAGCTTTCTTT. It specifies CASSVRGSNTEAFF.

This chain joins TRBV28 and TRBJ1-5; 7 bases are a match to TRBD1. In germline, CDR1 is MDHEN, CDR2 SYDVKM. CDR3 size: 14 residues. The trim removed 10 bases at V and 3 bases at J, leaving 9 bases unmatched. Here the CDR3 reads CATLRGQNNQPQHF. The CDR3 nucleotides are TGTGCCACCCTCCGGGGACAGAACAATCAGCCCCAGCATTTT.

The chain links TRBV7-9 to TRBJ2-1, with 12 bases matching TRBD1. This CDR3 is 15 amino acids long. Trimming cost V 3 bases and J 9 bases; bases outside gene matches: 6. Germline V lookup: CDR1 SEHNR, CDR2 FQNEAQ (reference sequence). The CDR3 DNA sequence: TGTGCCAGCAGCTTCACCGGGACAGGGGGCGGTGAGCAGTTCTTC. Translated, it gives CASSFTGTGGGEQFF.

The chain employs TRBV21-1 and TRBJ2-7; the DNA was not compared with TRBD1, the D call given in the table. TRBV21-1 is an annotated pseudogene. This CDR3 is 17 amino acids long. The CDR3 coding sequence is TGTGCCAGCAGCCGAGCTACAACCCGGGACAGGGGCCACGAGCAGTACGTC. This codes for CASSRATTRDRGHEQYV.

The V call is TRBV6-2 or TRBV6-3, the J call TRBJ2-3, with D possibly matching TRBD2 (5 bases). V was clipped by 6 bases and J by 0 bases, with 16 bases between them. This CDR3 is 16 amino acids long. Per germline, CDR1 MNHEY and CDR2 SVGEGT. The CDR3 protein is CASSPGYGVSTDTQYF. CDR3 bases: TGTGCCAGCAGCCCAGGTTACGGGGTTAGCACAGATACGCAGTATTTT.